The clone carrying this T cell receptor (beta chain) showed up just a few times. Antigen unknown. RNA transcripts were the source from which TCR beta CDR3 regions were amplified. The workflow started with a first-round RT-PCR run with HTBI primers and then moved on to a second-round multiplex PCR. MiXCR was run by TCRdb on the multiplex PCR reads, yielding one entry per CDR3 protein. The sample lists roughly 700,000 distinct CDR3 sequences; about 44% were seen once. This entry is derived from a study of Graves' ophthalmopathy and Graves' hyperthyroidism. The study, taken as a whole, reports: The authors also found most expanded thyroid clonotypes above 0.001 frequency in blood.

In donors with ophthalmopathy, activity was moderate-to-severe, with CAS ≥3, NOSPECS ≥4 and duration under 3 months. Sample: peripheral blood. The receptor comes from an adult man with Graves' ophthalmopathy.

CDR3: CASSLEMGPETQYF. The CDR3 region has the DNA TGTGCCAGCAGTTTAGAGATGGGGCCGGAGACCCAGTACTTC. The gene calls are TRBV12-3 or TRBV12-4 and TRBJ2-5, with D maybe TRBD1 (5 bases). This CDR3 contains 14 residues. Trimming removed 1 base from V and 5 bases from J, with 11 bases in between.